These 20 T cell receptor beta chains originate from one sample sequenced in a study of human CD4 T cells and Enterobacteriaceae. Produced via immunoSEQ multiplex PCR; TCRdb's table is partial and in-frame only. The data contain some 30,000 clones, around four fifths of them singletons. Memory CD4+ T cells were sorted as all CD4+ cells except CD45RA+CCR7+CD95- naive cells, over 95% pure. Sequencing was performed on memory CD4+ T cells from blood. These receptors were obtained from a human donor in good health.

This sequence joins TRBV29-1 and TRBJ2-5; 12 nucleotides match TRBD2. Germline V gene lookup returns CDR1 SQVTM and CDR2 ANQGSEA. The CDR3 has 18 residues. J lost 6 bases, V lost 0 bases, and 14 bases had no gene match. The CDR3 sequence is CSVEDFRLAGERKKTQYF. Written as DNA, the CDR3 is TGCAGCGTTGAAGATTTTCGACTAGCGGGAGAAAGGAAAAAGACCCAGTACTTC.

CDR3: CSARASGEQFF. CDR3 bases: TGCAGTGCTAGGGCCAGCGGTGAGCAGTTCTTC. The chain employs TRBV20-1 and TRBJ2-1, with D maybe TRBD2 (5 bases). The CDR3 has 11 amino acids. The V gene's germline CDR1 is DFQATT and CDR2 SNEGSKA (reference sequence). The V end was cut by 3 bases, the J end by 9 bases, with 9 bases between.

This clone was picked up a small number of times. V gene TRBV19 combines with J gene TRBJ1-1; D is possibly TRBD1 (5 bases). The CDR3 is made up of 15 amino acids. CDR1 and CDR2 (germline): LNHDA, SQIVND (reference sequence). The V gene lost 5 bases and the J gene lost 1 base, with 14 bases spanning the gap. Written as DNA, the CDR3 is TGTGCCAGTAGTCCACAGGACGTGGGGAACACTGAAGCTTTCTTT. Residues: CASSPQDVGNTEAFF.

The chain has TRBV9 and TRBJ2-7; 11 bases line up with TRBD2. The CDR3 consists of 16 residues. CDR1 is SGDLS, CDR2 YYNGEE, per germline. Losses at the gene ends were 4 bases for V and 0 bases for J; bases not matched to a gene: 6. The CDR3 is CASSPSGTSGSYEQYF. DNA of the CDR3: TGTGCCAGCAGCCCCTCCGGGACTAGCGGCTCCTACGAGCAGTACTTC.

The rearrangement links TRBV2 to TRBJ2-2, with 13 nucleotides matching TRBD2. Per the germline V gene, CDR1 is SNHLY and CDR2 is FYNNEI. V trimming: 2 bases; J trimming: 7 bases; junction bases outside the gene matches: 7. This CDR3 region has 17 residues. DNA for the CDR3: TGTGCCAGCAGTGAACGGGGACTAGCGGGAAATAACGGGGAGCTGTTTTTT. The encoded protein is CASSERGLAGNNGELFF.

V gene TRBV7-8 combines with J gene TRBJ1-3, with D tentatively TRBD1 (5 bases). CDR1 SGHVS and CDR2 FQNEAQ come from the germline V gene. The CDR3 is 14 amino acids. V lost 2 bases and J lost 0, with 5 bases in between. For the CDR3, the DNA is TGTGCCAGCAGCTTAAGGGGCTCTGGAAACACCATATATTTT. Residues: CASSLRGSGNTIYF.

J is TRBJ2-3 and V is TRBV5-1; 10 bases align to TRBD2. Germline CDR1 SGHRS, CDR2 YFSETQ. This CDR3 is built from 16 residues. After removal of 4 bases from V and 2 bases from J, the junction contained 7 bases not matched to a gene. The CDR3 DNA is TGCGCCAGCAGCACCGGGACTAGCGAATACACAGATACGCAGTATTTT. It encodes CASSTGTSEYTDTQYF.

This chain joins TRBV5-1 and TRBJ2-3, with D maybe TRBD2 (6 bases). V dropped 8 bases and J dropped 2 bases, with 15 bases sitting between them. The CDR3 extends over 14 amino acids. Per germline, CDR1 SGHRS and CDR2 YFSETQ. DNA of the CDR3: TGCGCCAGTTCCCCGGGGGACCCCACAGATACGCAGTATTTT. This translates into CASSPGDPTDTQYF.

CDR3 DNA sequence: TGTGCCAGCAGCCAAGAGATACAGGCCGAAAAACTGTTTTTT. This codes for CASSQEIQAEKLFF. The chain uses TRBV14 and TRBJ1-4; tentative D call: TRBD1 (5 bases). Trimming stripped 0 bases from V and 8 bases from J, with 10 bases between. Germline loops: CDR1 SGHDN, CDR2 FVKESK. The CDR3 has 14 residues.

The chain employs TRBV5-4 and TRBJ2-1, with 8 positions matching TRBD1. J lost 3 bases, V lost 2 bases, and 4 bases had no gene match. Germline V lookup: CDR1 SGHNT, CDR2 YYREEE (reference sequence). CDR3 length: 15 amino acids. CDR3 bases: TGTGCCAGCAGCTTTGGACAGGGTATCTACAATGAGCAGTTCTTC. This codes for CASSFGQGIYNEQFF.

The chain uses TRBV5-4 and TRBJ2-3; 8 bases fit TRBD2. Unmatched junction bases numbered 0, after V lost 5 bases and J lost 1 base. Germline CDR1 and CDR2: SGHNT and YYREEE (reference sequence). This CDR3 comprises 13 residues. The DNA for the CDR3 is TGTGCCAGCAGGGGACTAGGCACAGATACGCAGTATTTT. Protein: CASRGLGTDTQYF.

The rearrangement links TRBV11-3 to TRBJ2-3, with D possibly being TRBD2 (7 bases). This CDR3 is built from 13 residues. V gave up 5 bases and J gave up 6 bases, with 12 bases separating them. Germline V gives CDR1 SGHNT, CDR2 YENEEA. This chain's CDR3 is CASSRGAFDTQYF. CDR3 coding DNA: TGTGCCAGCAGCCGGGGGGCATTCGATACGCAGTATTTT.

The V call is TRBV6-1, the J call TRBJ1-2, with 9 bases aligning to TRBD1. This CDR3 region has 15 residues. Germline V gives CDR1 MNHNS, CDR2 SASEGT. Germline trimming cut 6 bases from V and 8 bases from J; bases unmatched to any gene: 13. CDR3 bases: TGTGCCAGCAGACAACAGGGGGCGGTGGCTGGCGGCTACACCTTC. Amino acid sequence: CASRQQGAVAGGYTF.

This clone was found a few times. The chain joins TRBV10-2 to TRBJ2-7; 8 nucleotides align to TRBD1. CDR1 and CDR2 (germline): WSHSY, SAAADI. V lost 3 bases to trimming and J lost 5 bases; unmatched junction nucleotides: 9. The CDR3 is 15 amino acids. CDR3 protein: CASSEPGQGAHEQYF. In DNA form, the CDR3 reads TGCGCCAGCAGTGAACCCGGGCAGGGGGCCCACGAGCAGTACTTC.

The chain joins TRBV9 to TRBJ1-5; D ambiguous. Germline CDR1 reads SGDLS; CDR2 reads YYNGEE. The CDR3 spans 15 residues. Trimming removed 3 bases at V and 5 bases at J, with 15 bases between. CDR3 region: CASSAESSFYQPQHF. CDR3 in DNA: TGTGCCAGCAGCGCCGAGAGCAGTTTTTATCAGCCCCAGCATTTT.

The rearrangement uses TRBV19 and TRBJ1-1; D is possibly TRBD1 (5 bases). CDR3 size: 15 residues. Germline V lookup: CDR1 LNHDA, CDR2 SQIVND (reference sequence). Trimming stripped 5 bases from V and 5 bases from J, with 18 bases between. The CDR3 nucleotides are TGTGCCAGTAGTCCCCGACCGTGGGGCGAGACTGAAGCTTTCTTT. Encoded protein: CASSPRPWGETEAFF.

The chain joins TRBV2 to TRBJ2-5; 7 nucleotides match TRBD1. From germline, CDR1 is SNHLY and CDR2 FYNNEI. CDR3 length: 15 amino acids. Unmatched junction bases numbered 8, after V lost 5 bases and J lost 2 bases. CDR3 DNA sequence: TGTGCCAGCAGTAAGGACAGGCGTACGCAAGAGACCCAGTACTTC. Translation: CASSKDRRTQETQYF.

The rearrangement joins TRBV15 to TRBJ2-3; TRBD1 matches 8 bases. V lost 0 bases, J lost 7 bases, and 9 bases stayed unmatched. The CDR3 has 16 residues. Germline assignment: CDR1 LNHNV and CDR2 YYDKDF (reference sequence). CDR3 DNA sequence: TGTGCCACCAGCAGAGAACGGACAGGGTCGTGGAATACGCAGTATTTT. This encodes CATSRERTGSWNTQYF.

The CDR3 here is CASSAQGSSYNEQFF. CDR3 sequence (DNA): TGTGCCAGCAGCGCCCAGGGGAGCTCCTACAATGAGCAGTTCTTC. The J gene is TRBJ2-1, the V gene TRBV5-4, with D tentatively TRBD1 (6 bases). V lost 4 bases and J 0 bases, leaving 11 bases between the germline ends. The CDR3 runs 15 residues. CDR1 and CDR2 (germline): SGHNT, YYREEE (reference sequence).

This clone was found a few times. The chain employs TRBV5-1 and TRBJ1-1; 7 bases align to TRBD1. Germline lookup yields CDR1 SGHRS and CDR2 YFSETQ. There are 15 residues in the CDR3. Trimming took 0 bases from V and 2 from J; bases not matched to a gene: 4. The CDR3 sequence: CASSLGGGDNTEAFF. CDR3 nucleotide sequence: TGCGCCAGCAGCTTGGGAGGGGGCGACAACACTGAAGCTTTCTTT.